This T cell receptor beta chain was documented in a study of beta chain features in type 1 diabetes (dated by TCRdb to 2016 to 2018). For the study in its entirety: No differences in mean age, gender distribution, total cell number or subset yield were found between patients and healthy donors. A total of approximately 100,000,000 sorted cells were examined across all samples, and the number of cells per subset was strongly correlated with RNA yield. The study compared TCRB repertoires of sorted circulating CD4+ T cell subsets between recently diagnosed type 1 diabetes patients and matched healthy donors. Regulatory and stem cell-like memory subsets were obtained from only 8 patients and roughly 8 healthy donors, while naive and central memory subsets were obtained from all 28 donors.

There are a few counts of this clone. The clone's antigen remains unknown. Base qualities were left out, and no much larger clone turns up one base away. The germline V gene encodes CDR1 SEHNR and CDR2 FQNEAQ (reference sequence). Including cysteine and phenylalanine, the CDR3 has 14 amino acids. Only the CDR3 DNA stays, 42 bases, in frame from base 1. The germline ends are 9 bases apart after V is trimmed by 2 bases and J by 2 bases. Study-wide findings and limitations: Naive, central memory and regulatory TCRB repertoires appeared more similar among patients than among healthy donors. Type 1 diabetes patients showed a moderate but significant shortening of TCRB CDR3 length in all four CD4+ subsets. Because the HLA sub-analyses included only small numbers of individuals, any influence of HLA type on TCRB rearrangement was left unresolved. At VDJ recombination sites, type 1 diabetes patients had fewer insertions and more deleted nucleotides, which implies abnormalities in thymic rearrangement. Shorter templates might be favored by PCR, yet because patient and control samples were amplified and corrected together, any such skew would affect both groups equally. Because cDNA was sequenced instead of genomic DNA, activated cells with high expression could be over-represented, although the groups did not differ in activation or CD3 levels.

Each donor gave one peripheral blood draw, around 100 mL on average, collected into heparinised tubes. A BD FACSAria II and a panel including CD45RO, CCR7, CD25, CD127, CD95 and CD27 were used to sort naive, central memory, regulatory and stem cell-like memory CD4+ T cells. All sorted populations exceeded 95% purity. PBMCs were isolated right away by Lymphoprep density gradient centrifugation and were stained directly, without culture. Samples were stained and sorted in pairs, with one healthy donor and one patient per experiment, so that batch effects were minimized. The entire isolated RNA was reverse transcribed using the High Capacity cDNA Reverse Transcription Kit, and thus expressed TCRB transcripts were sequenced. Naive, central memory and regulatory T cell samples underwent deep immunoSEQ sequencing, averaging around 4 million total reads per sample. Sorted cells were lysed in RLT buffer, and RNA was extracted using DNase-treated RNeasy Micro or Mini kits according to cell number. To prevent cross-contamination, each cell subset was processed individually, whereas patient and healthy donor samples were processed jointly. Using the immunoSEQ multiplex PCR, TCRB sequences were amplified from cDNA into 87-bp fragments spanning the CDR3 region. Sequencing of the amplicons was performed on the Illumina HiSeq platform. In the source study's methods: Synthetic template baselines were used to correct PCR bias computationally, reads within Hamming distance 2 were collapsed, and singletons that could not be merged were discarded. Reads were aligned to IMGT to assign V, D and J genes, CDR3 length, and insertions or deletions at six rearrangement sites. Within each subset, clonotype counts were normalized to the number of sorted cells before true diversity and Gini coefficients were calculated with the tcR R package. The overlap coefficient, calculated on TCRB nucleotide sequences, was used to quantify repertoire sharing. Out-of-frame TCRB sequences from naive cells were analyzed to stand in for the pre-selection repertoire. The table was pulled from immuneACCESS by TCRdb, which kept in-frame rearrangements only. Such tables lose some clones; where checked, under half of the loss comes from unresolved V genes, and the rest has no known cause. D and trimming come from the DNA, and the V and J calls and clone size come from that table. The sample contains approximately 270,000 clones, 13% to 15% of them found a single time. The top ten clones comprise 0.017% of the sample.

Recombination linked TRBV7-9 to TRBJ2-5; tentative D gene TRBD1, with 6 bases matching. Sequenced input: naive CD4+ T cells from blood. Reading the label with the study, this specimen's cell subset or site is: true naive CD4+ T cells. This sequence was found in a man in his thirties or forties with type 1 diabetes. The DNA reads TGTGCCAGCAGCTTATTCCAGGGGCAAGAGACCCAGTACTTC. Translated, it gives CASSLFQGQETQYF. The CDR3, completed at both ends by the reference TRBV7-9 and TRBJ2-5 genes, gives the full variable domain DTGVSQNPRHKITKRGQNVTFRCDPISEHNRLYWYRQTLGQGPEFLTYFQNEAQLEKSRLLSDRFSAERPKGSFSTLEIQRTEQGDSAMYLCASSLFQGQETQYFGPGTRLLVL.